This T cell receptor (beta chain) was recovered during a study of blood T cell repertoires in COVID-19. The overall study: Samples representing acute and convalescent COVID-19 were sourced from the United States, Italy and Spain. T cells, B-cell-depleted T cells, or PBMCs provided the cDNA or gDNA that served as material.

The table came from immunoSEQ multiplex PCR; TCRdb's copy has only in-frame clones and leaves some out. The sample has about 100,000 clones, roughly 90% seen once. Trimming took 0 bases from V and 0 from J, leaving 10 bases between them. Germline CDR1 and CDR2: SGHRS and YFSETQ. The CDR3 consists of 16 residues. The V call is TRBV5-1, the J call TRBJ2-1, with D possibly being TRBD1 (5 bases). Sequenced input: peripheral blood. This clonotype was obtained from a man aged 40-49 years with active or convalescent COVID-19. CDR3 in amino acids: CASSLDSGISYNEQFF. CDR3 DNA sequence: TGCGCCAGCAGCTTGGATTCAGGGATCTCCTACAATGAGCAGTTCTTC.